Shown below are 26 T cell receptor beta chains from a single sample sequenced in a study of T cells expressing NK-cell markers. TCRdb re-called the 5' RACE reads; one entry per CDR3 protein, DNA not given. In all, the sample yields fewer than 300,000 distinct CDR3 sequences. Sequenced material: blood T cells: a sorted CD56 or NKG2C T cell subset, CD4+ or CD8+ T cells, or bulk PBMC T cells (not recorded which). All receptors derive from a woman between 18 and 69 years old in good health.

V is TRBV19 and J is TRBJ1-6. The germline V gene encodes CDR1 LNHDA and CDR2 SQIVND (reference sequence). This CDR3 comprises 13 residues. CDR3 sequence: CASSATTWSPLHF.

J is TRBJ2-5 and V is TRBV5-5; TCRdb picks TRBD1, but there is no DNA to check that call. The CDR3 spans 16 residues. Germline V lookup: CDR1 SGHKS, CDR2 YYEKEE (reference sequence). This CDR3 reads CASSPAGRSRGETQYF.

The chain has TRBV3-1 and TRBJ2-7. Per germline, CDR1 LGHDT and CDR2 YNNKEL (reference sequence). The CDR3 totals 11 residues. CDR3 amino acids: CASSRVYEQYF.

The gene calls are TRBV5-1 and TRBJ2-3; TCRdb's D call of TRBD1 is untestable without DNA. Looked up from germline, CDR1 is SGHRS and CDR2 is YFSETQ. The CDR3 totals 14 residues. The CDR3 loop is CASSSGTATDTQYF.

This rearrangement joins TRBV29-1 to TRBJ2-1; lacking DNA, the TRBD2 call made by TCRdb goes unchecked. This CDR3 has 14 residues. Germline values: CDR1 SQVTM, CDR2 ANQGSEA. This chain's CDR3 is CSVFGLAPNNEQFF.

The chain uses TRBV11-2 and TRBJ1-1; TCRdb returns TRBD1, unconfirmable since there is no DNA. Germline V gene data show CDR1 as SGHAT and CDR2 as FQNNGV. This CDR3 contains 16 residues. The CDR3 reads CASSLVKGAGVTEAFF.

The gene calls are TRBV12-3 or TRBV12-4 and TRBJ1-1; the TCRdb D gene call, TRBD1, has no DNA to confirm it. This CDR3 has 15 residues. The CDR3 sequence is CASSPGGRLNTEAFF.

The chain carries TRBV6-2 or TRBV6-3 and TRBJ1-1; the D call of TRBD1 rests on TCRdb alone, since no DNA is present to check it. This CDR3 has 13 amino acids. Germline V lookup: CDR1 MNHEY, CDR2 SVGEGT. CDR3 sequence reads: CATDRGYSTEAFF.

The chain couples TRBV12-3 or TRBV12-4 to TRBJ2-3; TCRdb gives TRBD2 as the D gene, but with no DNA this cannot be confirmed. CDR3 length equals 15 residues. The CDR3 sequence is CASSTGLAVADTQYF.

The chain carries TRBV5-6 and TRBJ2-7; TCRdb returns TRBD2, unconfirmable since there is no DNA. Germline lookup yields CDR1 SGHDT and CDR2 YYEEEE. The CDR3 length is 13 residues. The CDR3 region is CASSSRLPYEQYF.

The V call is TRBV12-3 or TRBV12-4, the J call TRBJ2-5; TCRdb reports TRBD2, a call that lacks DNA to check it against. The CDR3 loop spans 15 amino acids. The chain's CDR3 is CASRGGLAGAETQYF.

The chain employs TRBV12-3 or TRBV12-4 and TRBJ2-3. This CDR3 comprises 15 residues. The CDR3 region is CASTQGRVYADTQYF.

This rearrangement joins TRBV4-3 to TRBJ2-3; the TRBD1 assignment by TCRdb is unverifiable without DNA. From germline, CDR1 is LGHNA and CDR2 YSLEER. The CDR3 contains 15 residues. This chain's CDR3 is CASSRNRGQGDTQYF.

This sequence joins TRBV12-3 or TRBV12-4 and TRBJ2-1; without DNA, the TCRdb call of TRBD2 cannot be checked. The CDR3 sequence is 15 residues long. The CDR3 protein is CASKEALNLYNEQFF.

J is TRBJ2-1 and V is TRBV18. Germline V gene lookup returns CDR1 KGHSH and CDR2 LQKENI. The CDR3 runs to 14 residues. The CDR3 region is CASSPPAGWNEQFF.

CDR3 loop: CASSSQGSFNEKLFF. The rearrangement joins TRBV7-2 to TRBJ1-4; checking the TCRdb D call of TRBD1 is not possible without DNA. Germline lookup yields CDR1 SGHTA and CDR2 FQGNSA. The CDR3 has 15 amino acids. Together with reference TRBV7-2 and TRBJ1-4, the CDR3 gives the full variable domain: GAGVSQSPSNKVTEKGKDVELRCDPISGHTALYWYRQSLGQGLEFLIYFQGNSAPDKSGLPSDRFSAERTGGSVSTLTIQRTQQEDSAVYLCASSSQGSFNEKLFFGSGTQLSVL.

The rearrangement links TRBV6-1 to TRBJ2-7. The CDR3 loop spans 12 amino acids. CDR1 is MNHNS and CDR2 is SASEGT in the germline V gene. The CDR3: CASSEVDYEQYF.

V and J are TRBV6-5 and TRBJ2-5. CDR1 MNHEY and CDR2 SVGAGI come from the germline V gene. This CDR3 comprises 15 residues. This CDR3 reads CASSYSTDSKETQYF.

The V and J genes are TRBV3-1 and TRBJ1-5. The CDR3 runs to 15 residues. The germline V gene encodes CDR1 LGHDT and CDR2 YNNKEL (reference sequence). Here the CDR3 reads CASSQGVVSNQPQHF. The variable domain in full, with the rest retrieved from reference TRBV3-1 and TRBJ1-5, is DTAVSQTPKYLVTQMGNDKSIKCEQNLGHDTMYWYKQDSKKFLKIMFSYNNKELIINETVPNRFSPKSPDKAHLNLHINSLELGDSAVYFCASSQGVVSNQPQHFGDGTRLSIL.

V usage is TRBV6-2 or TRBV6-3 and J usage is TRBJ2-6; absent DNA, TCRdb's TRBD1 call cannot be checked. From germline, CDR1 is MNHEY and CDR2 SVGEGT. This CDR3 has 16 residues. The CDR3 is CASSYSDRAGANVLTF.

The chain is built from TRBV7-2 and TRBJ1-6. This CDR3 comprises 15 residues. The germline CDR1 and CDR2 sequences are SGHTA and FQGNSA. The CDR3 is CASSLAGRDNSPLHF.

The CDR3 here is CSVWRQGRSQETQYF. V and J are TRBV29-1 and TRBJ2-5; there is no DNA to check the TCRdb D call of TRBD1. This CDR3 comprises 15 residues. Germline CDR1 SQVTM, CDR2 ANQGSEA.

V and J are TRBV12-3 or TRBV12-4 and TRBJ1-5; TCRdb proposes TRBD1, but this gene call is untestable without DNA. This CDR3 is built from 14 residues. CDR3 protein: CASSPGQLNQPQHF.

This chain uses TRBV7-8 with TRBJ2-2; TCRdb outputs TRBD1, but without DNA this stays unchecked. This CDR3 is 15 amino acids long. Germline CDR1 reads SGHVS; CDR2 reads FQNEAQ. This chain's CDR3 is CASSLAAGRTGELFF.

This chain joins TRBV7-2 and TRBJ1-6. CDR3 length equals 14 residues. Per germline, CDR1 SGHTA and CDR2 FQGNSA. CDR3 amino acids: CASSPSRGDSPLHF.

The chain employs TRBV12-3 or TRBV12-4 and TRBJ2-3; checking the TCRdb D call of TRBD1 is not possible without DNA. This CDR3 contains 16 residues. CDR3 loop: CASTQRGGRSTDTQYF.